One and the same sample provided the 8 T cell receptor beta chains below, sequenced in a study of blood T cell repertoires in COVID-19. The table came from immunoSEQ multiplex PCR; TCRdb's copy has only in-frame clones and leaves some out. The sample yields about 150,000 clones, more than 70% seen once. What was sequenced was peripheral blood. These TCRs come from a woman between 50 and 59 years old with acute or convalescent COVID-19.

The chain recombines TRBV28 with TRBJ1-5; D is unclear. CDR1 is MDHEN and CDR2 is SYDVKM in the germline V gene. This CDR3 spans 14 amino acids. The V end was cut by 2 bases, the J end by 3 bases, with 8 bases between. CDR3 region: CASSLRQVNQPQHF. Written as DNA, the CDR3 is TGTGCCAGCAGTTTAAGGCAGGTCAATCAGCCCCAGCATTTT.

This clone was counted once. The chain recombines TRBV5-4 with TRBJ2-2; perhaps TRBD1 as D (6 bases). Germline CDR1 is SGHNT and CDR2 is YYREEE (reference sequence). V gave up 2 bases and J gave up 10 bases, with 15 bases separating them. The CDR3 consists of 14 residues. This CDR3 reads CASSFDRNYEELFF. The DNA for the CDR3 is TGTGCCAGCAGCTTTGACAGGAATTATGAGGAGCTGTTTTTT.

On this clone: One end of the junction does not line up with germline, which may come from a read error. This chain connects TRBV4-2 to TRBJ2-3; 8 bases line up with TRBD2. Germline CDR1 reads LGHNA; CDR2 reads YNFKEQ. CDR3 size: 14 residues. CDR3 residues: CASSQGTSRDTQYF. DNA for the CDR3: TGTGCCAGCAGCCAAGGGACTAGCAGAGATACGCAGTATTTT.

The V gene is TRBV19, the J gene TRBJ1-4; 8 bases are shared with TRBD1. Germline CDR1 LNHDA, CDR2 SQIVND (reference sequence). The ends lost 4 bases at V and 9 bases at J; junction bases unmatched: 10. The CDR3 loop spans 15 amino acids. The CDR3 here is CASSSPTGQAKKLFF. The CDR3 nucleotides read TGTGCCAGTAGTAGCCCCACGGGACAGGCTAAAAAACTGTTTTTT.

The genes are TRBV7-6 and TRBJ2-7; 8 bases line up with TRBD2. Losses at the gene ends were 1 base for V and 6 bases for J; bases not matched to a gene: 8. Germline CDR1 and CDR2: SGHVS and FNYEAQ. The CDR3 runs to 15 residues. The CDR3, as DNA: TGTGCCAGCAGCTTAGAAACAGCGGGGGCGGGCGAGCAGTACTTC. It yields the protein CASSLETAGAGEQYF.

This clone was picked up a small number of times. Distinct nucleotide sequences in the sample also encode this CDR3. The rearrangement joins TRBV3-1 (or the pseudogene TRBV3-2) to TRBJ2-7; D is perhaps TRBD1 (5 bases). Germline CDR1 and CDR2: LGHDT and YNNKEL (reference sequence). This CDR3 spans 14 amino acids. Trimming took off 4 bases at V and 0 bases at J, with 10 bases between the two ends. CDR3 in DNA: TGTGCCAGCAGCCGAACAGGTAGCTCCTACGAGCAGTACTTC. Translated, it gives CASSRTGSSYEQYF.

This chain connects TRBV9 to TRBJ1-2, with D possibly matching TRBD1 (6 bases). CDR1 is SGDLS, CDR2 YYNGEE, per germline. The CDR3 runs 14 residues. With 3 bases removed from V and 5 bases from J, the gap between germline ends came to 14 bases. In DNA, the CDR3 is TGTGCCAGCAGCGCGAACAGGGAGGGATATGGCTACACCTTC. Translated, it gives CASSANREGYGYTF.

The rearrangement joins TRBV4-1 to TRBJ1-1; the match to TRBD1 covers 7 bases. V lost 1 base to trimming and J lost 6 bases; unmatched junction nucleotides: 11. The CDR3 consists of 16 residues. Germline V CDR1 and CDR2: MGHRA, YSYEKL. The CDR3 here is CASSQGIDRERAEAFF. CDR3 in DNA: TGCGCCAGCAGCCAAGGGATCGACAGGGAGAGGGCTGAAGCTTTCTTT.